This T cell receptor (beta chain) was identified during a study of T-cell reconstitution after alpha-beta-depleted transplantation in children. Germline values: CDR1 SGHRS, CDR2 YFSETQ. Deletions cut 2 bases from V and 0 bases from J, with 9 bases between. The CDR3 is 14 amino acids. This clonotype came up a few times. As yet, its antigen is unknown. Unique molecular identifiers were incorporated into the prepared TCRbeta library. Each CDR3 protein is one row after TCRdb ran MiXCR on the PCR reads. This table holds about 98,000 distinct CDR3 sequences, 20% to 30% found once. Study-wide results and limits: From newly produced T cells came most of the T-cell counts and diversity one year after transplant. There were some patients whose high TCRbeta diversity at day 60 came from surviving recipient T cells and thymic progenitors. Two months or so post-transplant, alpha-beta T cells reportedly derived from several hundred expanded graft clones.

This clonotype originated in a boy aged 2 to 10 with acute lymphoblastic leukemia, due to receive a stem cell transplant. The sample consisted of PBMCs, taken before TCRalphabeta/CD19-depleted stem cell transplant. The rearrangement uses TRBV5-1 and TRBJ2-7; D is ambiguous. In DNA form, the CDR3 reads TGCGCCAGCAGCTTAGAACTGAACTCCTACGAGCAGTACTTC. This encodes CASSLELNSYEQYF.